The rows below give T cell receptor beta chains drawn from one sample of a study of blood T cell repertoires in COVID-19. Data came from immunoSEQ multiplex PCR; TCRdb stores just in-frame clones and leaves some out. The sample records around 150,000 clones, approximately 86% being singletons. The sample was peripheral blood. The receptors derive from an older woman who had recovered from COVID-19. The CDR3 runs from the conserved cysteine through the conserved F or W. Each record gives: CDR3 protein, CDR3 DNA, V gene, J gene, clone size, D gene. A D gene is named only where the DNA matches it firmly. Clone size is given for some rows only: seen once, a few or many times, or a class if the clone is expanded.

CDR3 protein: CASSFGTKDQPQHF; CDR3 DNA: TGTGCCAGCAGCTTCGGGACAAAAGATCAGCCCCAGCATTTT; V gene: TRBV7-2; J gene: TRBJ1-5; clone size: NA; D gene: NA
CDR3 protein: CASSPPGGQETQYF; CDR3 DNA: TGTGCCAGCAGCCCCCCCGGGGGACAAGAGACCCAGTACTTC; V gene: TRBV28; J gene: TRBJ2-5; clone size: NA; D gene: NA
CDR3 protein: CASSLQGAEETQYF; CDR3 DNA: TGTGCCAGCAGCTTACAGGGGGCGGAAGAGACCCAGTACTTC; V gene: TRBV11-1; J gene: TRBJ2-5; clone size: NA; D gene: TRBD1
CDR3 protein: CASSPGTATGNQPQHF; CDR3 DNA: TGTGCCAGTAGCCCCGGGACAGCGACGGGCAATCAGCCCCAGCATTTT; V gene: TRBV19; J gene: TRBJ1-5; clone size: NA; D gene: TRBD1
CDR3 protein: CASSNLPGSGNTIYF; CDR3 DNA: TGTGCCAGTAGTAATCTCCCAGGCTCTGGAAACACCATATATTTT; V gene: TRBV19; J gene: TRBJ1-3; clone size: once; D gene: NA
CDR3 protein: CASTLGGGREAFF; CDR3 DNA: TGTGCCAGCACCCTAGGGGGTGGCAGGGAAGCTTTCTTT; V gene: TRBV7-3; J gene: TRBJ1-1; clone size: NA; D gene: NA
CDR3 protein: CASSEGQGFADTQYF; CDR3 DNA: TGTGCCAGCAGCGAGGGACAGGGTTTCGCAGATACGCAGTATTTT; V gene: TRBV7-2; J gene: TRBJ2-3; clone size: NA; D gene: TRBD1
CDR3 protein: CASSRGQRSNGYTF; CDR3 DNA: TGTGCCAGCAGTAGGGGACAGCGATCTAATGGCTACACCTTC; V gene: TRBV6-5; J gene: TRBJ1-2; clone size: NA; D gene: TRBD1
CDR3 protein: CASSQDTVLGQPQHF; CDR3 DNA: TGCGCCAGCAGCCAAGATACGGTACTTGGTCAGCCCCAGCATTTT; V gene: TRBV4-1; J gene: TRBJ1-5; clone size: NA; D gene: NA
CDR3 protein: CASSRRPQGTGELFF; CDR3 DNA: TGTGCCAGTTCGAGAAGGCCGCAGGGGACCGGGGAGCTGTTTTTT; V gene: TRBV19; J gene: TRBJ2-2; clone size: NA; D gene: NA
CDR3 protein: CASSEVLGAASGHTQYF; CDR3 DNA: TGTGCCAGCAGTGAAGTTTTAGGAGCGGCTAGCGGACATACGCAGTATTTT; V gene: TRBV6-1; J gene: TRBJ2-3; clone size: few; D gene: TRBD2
CDR3 protein: CASSGILDRGLSGTGELFF; CDR3 DNA: TGTGCCAGCAGCGGGATTTTGGACAGGGGCCTATCGGGCACCGGGGAGCTGTTTTTT; V gene: TRBV2; J gene: TRBJ2-2; clone size: NA; D gene: TRBD1
CDR3 protein: CASTPGTPNTEAFF; CDR3 DNA: TGCGCCAGCACCCCCGGGACACCGAACACTGAAGCTTTCTTT; V gene: TRBV5-1; J gene: TRBJ1-1; clone size: NA; D gene: NA
CDR3 protein: CASSMGLAYATQYF; CDR3 DNA: TGTGCCAGTAGTATGGGACTAGCATACGCGACCCAGTACTTC; V gene: TRBV19; J gene: TRBJ2-5; clone size: NA; D gene: TRBD2
CDR3 protein: CASSPRDNPYEQYF; CDR3 DNA: TGTGCCAGCAGCCCCCGGGACAACCCCTACGAGCAGTACTTC; V gene: TRBV7-9; J gene: TRBJ2-7; clone size: NA; D gene: NA
CDR3 protein: CASSPGFLSNTEAFF; CDR3 DNA: TGTGCCAGCAGCCCGGGGTTCCTGTCGAACACTGAAGCTTTCTTT; V gene: TRBV7-2; J gene: TRBJ1-1; clone size: NA; D gene: NA
CDR3 protein: CASSLSRVGGYTF; CDR3 DNA: TGTGCCAGCAGTTTATCCCGGGTAGGCGGCTACACCTTC; V gene: TRBV28; J gene: TRBJ1-2; clone size: NA; D gene: NA
CDR3 protein: CAGGQVDTEAFF; CDR3 DNA: TGTGCCGGGGGACAGGTCGACACTGAAGCTTTCTTT; V gene: TRBV6-5; J gene: TRBJ1-1; clone size: NA; D gene: TRBD1
CDR3 protein: CASSLLLAGVGGTDTQYF; CDR3 DNA: TGTGCCAGCAGCTTGTTACTAGCGGGGGTCGGAGGCACAGATACGCAGTATTTT; V gene: TRBV7-9; J gene: TRBJ2-3; clone size: NA; D gene: TRBD2
CDR3 protein: CASSSKAAGGPYEQYF; CDR3 DNA: TGTGCCAGCAGTTCCAAAGCCGCGGGGGGACCCTACGAGCAGTACTTC; V gene: TRBV27; J gene: TRBJ2-7; clone size: NA; D gene: TRBD2
CDR3 protein: CASSFSGQNNEQFF; CDR3 DNA: TGCGCCAGCAGCTTCTCCGGACAGAACAATGAGCAGTTCTTC; V gene: TRBV5-1; J gene: TRBJ2-1; clone size: NA; D gene: NA
CDR3 protein: CASSLSVKGWAGDKETQYF; CDR3 DNA: TGTGCCAGCAGTTTATCAGTAAAAGGGTGGGCAGGGGATAAAGAGACCCAGTACTTC; V gene: TRBV28; J gene: TRBJ2-5; clone size: NA; D gene: NA
CDR3 protein: CASSRPPGTGITGELFF; CDR3 DNA: TGTGCCAGCAGCCGGCCACCCGGGACAGGAATTACCGGGGAGCTGTTTTTT; V gene: TRBV5-6; J gene: TRBJ2-2; clone size: NA; D gene: TRBD1
CDR3 protein: CASSLGLEKLFF; CDR3 DNA: TGTGCCAGCAGCTTAGGGCTTGAAAAACTGTTTTTT; V gene: TRBV7-9; J gene: TRBJ1-4; clone size: once; D gene: NA
CDR3 protein: CSVGRQGPYEQYF; CDR3 DNA: TGCAGCGTTGGTCGACAGGGCCCCTACGAGCAGTACTTC; V gene: TRBV29-1; J gene: TRBJ2-7; clone size: NA; D gene: TRBD1
CDR3 protein: CASSYSRTAYEQYF; CDR3 DNA: TGTGCCAGCAGTTACTCGAGGACAGCCTACGAGCAGTACTTC; V gene: TRBV6-5; J gene: TRBJ2-7; clone size: NA; D gene: NA
CDR3 protein: CASRTGFQETQYF; CDR3 DNA: TGTGCCAGCAGGACAGGTTTCCAAGAGACCCAGTACTTC; V gene: TRBV6-5; J gene: TRBJ2-5; clone size: NA; D gene: NA
CDR3 protein: CASSMTRGAIPSDTQYF; CDR3 DNA: TGTGCCAGTAGTATGACTCGGGGGGCGATCCCGTCAGATACGCAGTATTTT; V gene: TRBV19; J gene: TRBJ2-3; clone size: NA; D gene: NA
CDR3 protein: CASWTSDNSPLHF; CDR3 DNA: TGCGCCAGTTGGACATCAGATAATTCACCCCTCCACTTT; V gene: TRBV10-2; J gene: TRBJ1-6; clone size: NA; D gene: NA
CDR3 protein: CASSIGQGAVNTQYF; CDR3 DNA: TGTGCCAGCAGCATAGGACAGGGGGCAGTCAATACGCAGTATTTT; V gene: TRBV9; J gene: TRBJ2-3; clone size: NA; D gene: TRBD1
CDR3 protein: CASSPGQGNSPLHF; CDR3 DNA: TGTGCCAGCAGCCCGGGACAGGGTAATTCACCCCTCCACTTT; V gene: TRBV3-1/TRBV3-2; J gene: TRBJ1-6; clone size: NA; D gene: TRBD1
CDR3 protein: CASSDRTDTEAFF; CDR3 DNA: TGCGCCAGCAGCGATCGGACAGACACTGAAGCTTTCTTT; V gene: TRBV5-1; J gene: TRBJ1-1; clone size: NA; D gene: NA
CDR3 protein: CASAPGQGDYEQYF; CDR3 DNA: TGTGCTAGTGCCCCGGGACAGGGAGATTACGAGCAGTACTTC; V gene: TRBV12-5; J gene: TRBJ2-7; clone size: NA; D gene: TRBD1
CDR3 protein: CASSSYVSNTEAFF; CDR3 DNA: TGCGCCAGCAGCTCCTACGTCTCGAACACTGAAGCTTTCTTT; V gene: TRBV5-1; J gene: TRBJ1-1; clone size: NA; D gene: NA
CDR3 protein: CASSPRTGYNQPQHF; CDR3 DNA: TGTGCCAGTAGTCCACGGACAGGATACAATCAGCCCCAGCATTTT; V gene: TRBV19; J gene: TRBJ1-5; clone size: NA; D gene: TRBD1
CDR3 protein: CASSPTGTSQETQYF; CDR3 DNA: TGCGCCAGCAGCCCGACGGGGACTAGCCAAGAGACCCAGTACTTC; V gene: TRBV5-1; J gene: TRBJ2-5; clone size: NA; D gene: TRBD2
CDR3 protein: CASSQNRGTNQPQHF; CDR3 DNA: TGCGCCAGCAGCCAAAACAGGGGGACCAATCAGCCCCAGCATTTT; V gene: TRBV4-1; J gene: TRBJ1-5; clone size: NA; D gene: TRBD1
CDR3 protein: CAISGSGRTYNEQFF; CDR3 DNA: TGTGCCATCAGTGGATCCGGGAGGACCTACAATGAGCAGTTCTTC; V gene: TRBV10-3; J gene: TRBJ2-1; clone size: NA; D gene: TRBD2
CDR3 protein: CASNSRGYGYTF; CDR3 DNA: TGTGCCAGCAATTCGCGGGGCTATGGCTACACCTTC; V gene: TRBV28; J gene: TRBJ1-2; clone size: NA; D gene: NA
CDR3 protein: CASSIQPGYNEQFF; CDR3 DNA: TGTGCCAGCAGTATCCAACCGGGCTACAATGAGCAGTTCTTC; V gene: TRBV28; J gene: TRBJ2-1; clone size: NA; D gene: NA
CDR3 protein: CASSLGQTQETQYF; CDR3 DNA: TGTGCCAGCAGCTTAGGACAGACACAAGAGACCCAGTACTTC; V gene: TRBV5-4; J gene: TRBJ2-5; clone size: NA; D gene: NA
CDR3 protein: CASSIRDRGRTGGYTF; CDR3 DNA: TGTGCCAGCAGTATCCGGGACAGGGGGCGCACGGGTGGCTACACCTTC; V gene: TRBV27; J gene: TRBJ1-2; clone size: NA; D gene: TRBD1
CDR3 protein: CASSQETGVRYYGYTF; CDR3 DNA: TGCGCCAGCAGCCAGGAAACAGGGGTACGGTACTATGGCTACACCTTC; V gene: TRBV4-3; J gene: TRBJ1-2; clone size: NA; D gene: TRBD1
CDR3 protein: CASVGLGNTEAFF; CDR3 DNA: TGTGCCAGCGTGGGACTGGGAAACACTGAAGCTTTCTTT; V gene: TRBV19; J gene: TRBJ1-1; clone size: NA; D gene: NA
CDR3 protein: CASKTSGSYGYTF; CDR3 DNA: TGTGCCAGCAAAACGTCGGGGTCCTATGGCTACACCTTC; V gene: TRBV6-5; J gene: TRBJ1-2; clone size: NA; D gene: NA
CDR3 protein: CASSRGDRGDYGYTF; CDR3 DNA: TGTGCCAGCAGTAGGGGGGACAGGGGGGACTATGGCTACACCTTC; V gene: TRBV28; J gene: TRBJ1-2; clone size: NA; D gene: TRBD1
CDR3 protein: CASSPPGTGLSQPQHF; CDR3 DNA: TGTGCCAGCAGTCCCCCCGGGACAGGGTTAAGTCAGCCCCAGCATTTT; V gene: TRBV28; J gene: TRBJ1-5; clone size: NA; D gene: TRBD1
CDR3 protein: CATREGPSSPLHF; CDR3 DNA: TGCGCCACCCGAGAGGGTCCCAGCTCACCCCTCCACTTT; V gene: TRBV10-1; J gene: TRBJ1-6; clone size: NA; D gene: NA
CDR3 protein: CASSLDRANTEAFF; CDR3 DNA: TGTGCCAGCAGCTTGGACAGGGCGAACACTGAAGCTTTCTTT; V gene: TRBV6-2/TRBV6-3; J gene: TRBJ1-1; clone size: NA; D gene: TRBD1
CDR3 protein: CASRGDKLNEKLFF; CDR3 DNA: TGTGCCAGTAGGGGGGACAAACTAAATGAAAAACTGTTTTTT; V gene: TRBV19; J gene: TRBJ1-4; clone size: NA; D gene: NA
CDR3 protein: CASSQEGGGNTIYF; CDR3 DNA: TGCGCCAGCAGCCAAGAAGGGGGAGGAAACACCATATATTTT; V gene: TRBV4-1; J gene: TRBJ1-3; clone size: NA; D gene: NA
CDR3 protein: CASRPTRASYEQYF; CDR3 DNA: TGTGCCAGCAGGCCAACCAGGGCTTCCTACGAGCAGTACTTC; V gene: TRBV6-5; J gene: TRBJ2-7; clone size: NA; D gene: NA
CDR3 protein: CASSFTAYGYTF; CDR3 DNA: TGTGCCAGCAGCTTTACAGCCTATGGCTACACCTTC; V gene: TRBV7-2; J gene: TRBJ1-2; clone size: NA; D gene: NA
CDR3 protein: CASSLDRGIGAQHF; CDR3 DNA: TGTGCCAGCTCCCTGGACAGGGGGATAGGGGCCCAGCATTTT; V gene: TRBV18; J gene: TRBJ1-5; clone size: NA; D gene: TRBD1
CDR3 protein: CASSANSAGNGNTIYF; CDR3 DNA: TGTGCCAGCAGCGCAAACTCGGCGGGGAATGGAAACACCATATATTTT; V gene: TRBV7-3; J gene: TRBJ1-3; clone size: NA; D gene: NA
CDR3 protein: CASSSTTGSGAEAFF; CDR3 DNA: TGTGCCAGCTCATCAACAACGGGGTCGGGGGCTGAAGCTTTCTTT; V gene: TRBV18; J gene: TRBJ1-1; clone size: NA; D gene: NA
CDR3 protein: CASSSSGGASGELFF; CDR3 DNA: TGCGCCAGCAGCTCTAGCGGGGGGGCCTCCGGGGAGCTGTTTTTT; V gene: TRBV5-1; J gene: TRBJ2-2; clone size: NA; D gene: TRBD2
CDR3 protein: CASMGLAEYNEQFF; CDR3 DNA: TGTGCCAGCATGGGACTAGCGGAGTACAATGAGCAGTTCTTC; V gene: TRBV6-4; J gene: TRBJ2-1; clone size: NA; D gene: TRBD2
CDR3 protein: CASSVAGMGDTQYF; CDR3 DNA: TGTGCCAGCAGCGTAGCCGGGATGGGGGATACGCAGTATTTT; V gene: TRBV9; J gene: TRBJ2-3; clone size: NA; D gene: NA
CDR3 protein: CASSFPGQGSSPLHF; CDR3 DNA: TGTGCCAGCAGTTTCCCAGGTCAGGGATCCTCACCCCTCCACTTT; V gene: TRBV5-4; J gene: TRBJ1-6; clone size: once; D gene: NA